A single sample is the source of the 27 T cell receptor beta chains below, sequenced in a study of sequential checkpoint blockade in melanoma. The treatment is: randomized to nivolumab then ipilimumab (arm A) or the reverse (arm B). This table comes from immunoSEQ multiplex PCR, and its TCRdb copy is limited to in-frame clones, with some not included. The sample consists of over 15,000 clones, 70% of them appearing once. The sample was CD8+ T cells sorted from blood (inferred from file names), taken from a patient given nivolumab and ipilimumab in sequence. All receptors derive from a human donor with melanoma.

In DNA form, the CDR3 reads TGTGCCACCAGCAGAGATAGGACAGGGGGCACTGAAGCTTTCTTT. Protein: CATSRDRTGGTEAFF. The V gene is TRBV15, the J gene TRBJ1-1; 10 positions match TRBD1. Germline lookup yields CDR1 LNHNV and CDR2 YYDKDF (reference sequence). J lost 4 bases, V lost 0 bases, and 2 bases had no gene match. The CDR3 spans 15 residues.

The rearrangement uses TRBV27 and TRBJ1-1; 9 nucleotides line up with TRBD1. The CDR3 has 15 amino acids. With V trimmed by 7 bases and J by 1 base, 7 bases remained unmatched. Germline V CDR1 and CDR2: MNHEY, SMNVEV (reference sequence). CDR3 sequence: CASKALQGANTEAFF. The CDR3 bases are TGTGCCAGCAAAGCCTTACAGGGGGCGAACACTGAAGCTTTCTTT.

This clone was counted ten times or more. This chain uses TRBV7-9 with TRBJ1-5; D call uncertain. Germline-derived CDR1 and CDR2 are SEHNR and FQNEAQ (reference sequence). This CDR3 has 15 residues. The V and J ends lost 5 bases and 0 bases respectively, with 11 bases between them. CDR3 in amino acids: CASSRDYYSNQPQHF. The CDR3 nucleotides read TGTGCCAGCAGCCGCGATTATTATAGCAATCAGCCCCAGCATTTT.

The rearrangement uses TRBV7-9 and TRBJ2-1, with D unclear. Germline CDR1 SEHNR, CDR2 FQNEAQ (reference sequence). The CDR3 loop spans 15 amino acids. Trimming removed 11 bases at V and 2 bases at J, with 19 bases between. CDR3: CAVHPTPSTYNEQFF. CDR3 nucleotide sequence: TGTGCCGTCCACCCTACTCCGAGTACCTACAATGAGCAGTTCTTC.

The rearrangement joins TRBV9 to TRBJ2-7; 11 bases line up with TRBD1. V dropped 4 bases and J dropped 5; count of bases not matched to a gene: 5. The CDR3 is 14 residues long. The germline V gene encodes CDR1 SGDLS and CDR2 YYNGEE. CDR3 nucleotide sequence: TGTGCCAGCAGCCCTGGGGACAGGGGGAACGAGCAGTACTTC. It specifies CASSPGDRGNEQYF. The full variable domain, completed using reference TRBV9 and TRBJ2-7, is DSGVTQTPKHLITATGQRVTLRCSPRSGDLSVYWYQQSLDQGLQFLIQYYNGEERAKGNILERFSAQQFPDLHSELNLSSLELGDSALYFCASSPGDRGNEQYFGPGTRLTVT.

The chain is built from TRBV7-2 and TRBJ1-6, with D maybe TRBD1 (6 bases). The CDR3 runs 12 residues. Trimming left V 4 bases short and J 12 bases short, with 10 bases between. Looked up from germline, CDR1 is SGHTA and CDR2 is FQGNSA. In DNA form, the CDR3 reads TGTGCCAGCAGCTCCATGACAGGACCCCTCCACTTT. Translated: CASSSMTGPLHF.

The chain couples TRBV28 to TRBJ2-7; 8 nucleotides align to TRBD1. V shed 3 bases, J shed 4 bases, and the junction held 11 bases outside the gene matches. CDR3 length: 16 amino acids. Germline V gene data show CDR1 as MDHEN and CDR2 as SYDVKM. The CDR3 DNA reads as TGTGCCAGCAGTTTCCCGATTACAGGGGGACTGTACGAGCAGTACTTC. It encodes CASSFPITGGLYEQYF. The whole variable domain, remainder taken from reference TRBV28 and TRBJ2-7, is DVKVTQSSRYLVKRTGEKVFLECVQDMDHENMFWYRQDPGLGLRLIYFSYDVKMKEKGDIPEGYSVSREKKERFSLILESASTNQTSMYLCASSFPITGGLYEQYFGPGTRLTVT.

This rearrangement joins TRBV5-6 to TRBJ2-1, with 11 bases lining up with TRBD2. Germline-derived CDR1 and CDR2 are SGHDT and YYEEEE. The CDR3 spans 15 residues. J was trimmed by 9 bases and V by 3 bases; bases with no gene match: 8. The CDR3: CASSSAVAGGPEQFF. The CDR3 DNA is TGTGCCAGCAGCTCCGCGGTAGCGGGGGGGCCTGAGCAGTTCTTC.

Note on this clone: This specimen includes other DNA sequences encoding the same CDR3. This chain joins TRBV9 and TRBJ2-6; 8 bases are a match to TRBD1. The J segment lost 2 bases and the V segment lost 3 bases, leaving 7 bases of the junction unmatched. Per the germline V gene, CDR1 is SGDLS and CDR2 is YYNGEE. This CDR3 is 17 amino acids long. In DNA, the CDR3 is TGTGCCAGCAGCGACGGACAGGGTATCACTGGGGCCAACGTCCTGACTTTC. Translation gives CASSDGQGITGANVLTF.

The CDR3 loop reads CASSHGHRQETQYF. The CDR3, as DNA: TGTGCCAGCAGTCATGGACACCGCCAAGAGACCCAGTACTTC. V gene TRBV27 combines with J gene TRBJ2-5, with a possible D match to TRBD1 (5 bases). CDR1 and CDR2 from the germline V gene are MNHEY and SMNVEV (reference sequence). This CDR3 has 14 residues. V was shortened by 5 bases and J by 1 base, with 11 bases between the two germline ends.

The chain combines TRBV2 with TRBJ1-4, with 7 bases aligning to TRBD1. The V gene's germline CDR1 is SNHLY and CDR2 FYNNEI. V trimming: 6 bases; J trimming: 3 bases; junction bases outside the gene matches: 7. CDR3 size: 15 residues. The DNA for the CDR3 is TGTGCCAGCAGGCAGACAGGGCCGGCTAATGAAAAACTGTTTTTT. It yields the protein CASRQTGPANEKLFF.

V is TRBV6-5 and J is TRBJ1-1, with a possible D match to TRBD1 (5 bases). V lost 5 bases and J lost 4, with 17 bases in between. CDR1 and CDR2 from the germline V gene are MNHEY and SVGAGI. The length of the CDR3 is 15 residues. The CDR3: CASSPAGGTGTEAFF. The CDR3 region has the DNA TGTGCCAGCAGTCCGGCGGGGGGGACGGGCACTGAAGCTTTCTTT.

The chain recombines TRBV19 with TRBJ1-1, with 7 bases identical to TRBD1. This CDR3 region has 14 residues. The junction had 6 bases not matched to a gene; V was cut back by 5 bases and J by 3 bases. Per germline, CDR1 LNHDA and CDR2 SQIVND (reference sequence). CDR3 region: CASSLGTEDTEAFF. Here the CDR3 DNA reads TGTGCCAGTAGTTTGGGGACAGAAGACACTGAAGCTTTCTTT. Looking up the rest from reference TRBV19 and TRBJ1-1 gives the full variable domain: DGGITQSPKYLFRKEGQNVTLSCEQNLNHDAMYWYRQDPGQGLRLIYYSQIVNDFQKGDIAEGYSVSREKKESFPLTVTSAQKNPTAFYLCASSLGTEDTEAFFGQGTRLTVV.

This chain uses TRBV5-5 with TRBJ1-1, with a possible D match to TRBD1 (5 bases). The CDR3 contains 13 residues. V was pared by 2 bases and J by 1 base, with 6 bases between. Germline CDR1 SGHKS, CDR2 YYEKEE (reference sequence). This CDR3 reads CASSFDRNTEAFF. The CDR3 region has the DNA TGTGCCAGCAGCTTTGACAGGAACACTGAAGCTTTCTTT.

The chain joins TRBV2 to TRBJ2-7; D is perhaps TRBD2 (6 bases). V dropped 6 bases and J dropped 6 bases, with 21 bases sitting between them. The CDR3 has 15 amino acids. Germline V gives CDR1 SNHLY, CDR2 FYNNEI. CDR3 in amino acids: CASREDDSGVFEQYF. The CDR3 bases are TGTGCCAGCAGGGAGGATGATAGCGGAGTCTTCGAGCAGTACTTC.

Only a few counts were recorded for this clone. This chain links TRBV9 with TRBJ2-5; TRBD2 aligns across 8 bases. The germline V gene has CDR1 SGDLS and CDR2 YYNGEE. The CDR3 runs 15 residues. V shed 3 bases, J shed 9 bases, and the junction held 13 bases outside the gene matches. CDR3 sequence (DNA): TGTGCCAGCAGCGCTCCCGGGACTAGTTTTGGGGCCCAGTACTTC. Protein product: CASSAPGTSFGAQYF.

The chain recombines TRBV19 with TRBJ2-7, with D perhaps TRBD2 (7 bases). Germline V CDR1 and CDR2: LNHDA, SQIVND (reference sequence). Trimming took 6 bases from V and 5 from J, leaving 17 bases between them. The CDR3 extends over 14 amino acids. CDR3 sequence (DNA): TGTGCCAGTAGCCTCCTCTCGGGGGGCCACGAGCAGTACTTC. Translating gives CASSLLSGGHEQYF. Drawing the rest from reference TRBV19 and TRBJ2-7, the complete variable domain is DGGITQSPKYLFRKEGQNVTLSCEQNLNHDAMYWYRQDPGQGLRLIYYSQIVNDFQKGDIAEGYSVSREKKESFPLTVTSAQKNPTAFYLCASSLLSGGHEQYFGPGTRLTVT.

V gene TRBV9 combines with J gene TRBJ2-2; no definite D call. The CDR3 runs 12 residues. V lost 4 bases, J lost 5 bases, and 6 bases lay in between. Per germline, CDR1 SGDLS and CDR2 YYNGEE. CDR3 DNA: TGTGCCAGCAGCTCCCCGACCGGGGAGCTGTTTTTT. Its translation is CASSSPTGELFF.

CDR3 in amino acids: CASNRQATRELFF. As DNA, the CDR3 is TGTGCCAGCAATCGACAGGCGACGCGGGAGCTGTTTTTT. The chain employs TRBV6-6 and TRBJ2-2; D is perhaps TRBD1 (6 bases). V gave up 7 bases and J gave up 9 bases, with 15 bases separating them. Germline CDR1 MNHNY, CDR2 SVGAGI (reference sequence). CDR3 length: 13 amino acids.

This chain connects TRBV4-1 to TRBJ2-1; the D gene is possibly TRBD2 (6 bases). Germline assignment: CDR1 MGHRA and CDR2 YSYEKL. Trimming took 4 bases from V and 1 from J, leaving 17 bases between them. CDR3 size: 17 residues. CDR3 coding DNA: TGCGCCAGCAGCCTCTCCATTGAGGGAGGTTCCTACAATGAGCAGTTCTTC. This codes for CASSLSIEGGSYNEQFF.

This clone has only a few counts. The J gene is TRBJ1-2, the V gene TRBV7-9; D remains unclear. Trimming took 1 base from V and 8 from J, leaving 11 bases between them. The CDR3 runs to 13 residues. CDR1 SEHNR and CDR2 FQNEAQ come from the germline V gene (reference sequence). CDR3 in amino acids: CASSLVTDRGYTF. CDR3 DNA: TGTGCCAGCAGCTTAGTGACTGATCGGGGCTACACCTTC. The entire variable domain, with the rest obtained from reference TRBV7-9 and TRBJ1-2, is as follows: DTGVSQNPRHKITKRGQNVTFRCDPISEHNRLYWYRQTLGQGPEFLTYFQNEAQLEKSRLLSDRFSAERPKGSFSTLEIQRTEQGDSAMYLCASSLVTDRGYTFGSGTRLTVV.

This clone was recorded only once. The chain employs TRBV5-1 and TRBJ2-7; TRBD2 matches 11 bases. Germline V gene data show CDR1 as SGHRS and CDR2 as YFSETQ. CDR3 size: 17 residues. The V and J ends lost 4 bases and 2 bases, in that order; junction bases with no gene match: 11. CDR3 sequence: CASSGTTSSGGPYEQYF. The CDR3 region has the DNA TGCGCCAGCAGCGGAACTACTTCTAGCGGGGGGCCCTACGAGCAGTACTTC.

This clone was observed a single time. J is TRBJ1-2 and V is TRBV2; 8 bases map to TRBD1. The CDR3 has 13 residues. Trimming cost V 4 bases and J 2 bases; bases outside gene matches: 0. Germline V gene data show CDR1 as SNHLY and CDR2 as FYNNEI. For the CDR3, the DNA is TGTGCCAGCAGTGGACAGGGGAACTATGGCTACACCTTC. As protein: CASSGQGNYGYTF. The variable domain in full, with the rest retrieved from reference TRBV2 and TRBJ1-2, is EPEVTQTPSHQVTQMGQEVILRCVPISNHLYFYWYRQILGQKVEFLVSFYNNEISEKSEIFDDQFSVERPDGSNFTLKIRSTKLEDSAMYFCASSGQGNYGYTFGSGTRLTVV.

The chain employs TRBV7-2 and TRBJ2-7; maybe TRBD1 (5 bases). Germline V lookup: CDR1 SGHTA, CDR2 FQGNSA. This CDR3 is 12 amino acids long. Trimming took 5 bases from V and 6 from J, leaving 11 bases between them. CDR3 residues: CASSPRVGEQYF. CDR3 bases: TGTGCCAGCAGCCCCAGGGTCGGCGAGCAGTACTTC.

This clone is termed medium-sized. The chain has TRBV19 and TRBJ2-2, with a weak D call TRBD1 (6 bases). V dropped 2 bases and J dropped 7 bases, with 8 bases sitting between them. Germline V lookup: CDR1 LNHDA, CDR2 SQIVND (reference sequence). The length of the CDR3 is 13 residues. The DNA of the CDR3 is TGTGCCAGTAGTATAAAGGGGGTCGGGGAGCTGTTTTTT. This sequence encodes CASSIKGVGELFF. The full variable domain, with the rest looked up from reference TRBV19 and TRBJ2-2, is DGGITQSPKYLFRKEGQNVTLSCEQNLNHDAMYWYRQDPGQGLRLIYYSQIVNDFQKGDIAEGYSVSREKKESFPLTVTSAQKNPTAFYLCASSIKGVGELFFGEGSRLTVL.

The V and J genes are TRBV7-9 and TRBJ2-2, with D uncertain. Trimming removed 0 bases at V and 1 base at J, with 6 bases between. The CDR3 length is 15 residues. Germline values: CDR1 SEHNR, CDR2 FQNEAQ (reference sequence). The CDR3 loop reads CASSLARGNTGELFF. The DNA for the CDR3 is TGTGCCAGCAGCTTAGCGAGAGGGAACACCGGGGAGCTGTTTTTT.

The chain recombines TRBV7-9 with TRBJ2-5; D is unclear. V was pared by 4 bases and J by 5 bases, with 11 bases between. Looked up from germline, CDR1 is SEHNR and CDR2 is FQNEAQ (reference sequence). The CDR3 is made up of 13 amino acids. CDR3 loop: CASSSLRTETQYF. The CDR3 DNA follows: TGTGCCAGCAGCTCTCTAAGAACGGAGACCCAGTACTTC.